Below are 31 T cell receptor beta chains sequenced from a single sample in a study of graft-versus-host responses after intestinal transplantation. CFSE-labeled responder cells (around 200,000) were plated with around 200,000 irradiated, violet-dye-labeled stimulator cells. Repertoires were generated with immunoSEQ multiplex PCR, while TCRdb's copy carries only in-frame clones and drops some. Of 4,500 or so clones in the sample, about 26% were seen once. Sequenced material: alloreactive CD8+ T cells from a mixed lymphocyte reaction culture, taken before transplantation. Subset reported: CFSE-low proliferating T cells sorted from approximately 6-day pre-transplant mixed lymphocyte reaction (GvH or HvG direction). These receptors were taken from a human patient who was an organ donor for intestinal transplantation.

This clone is labeled as medium-sized. The chain has TRBV19 and TRBJ1-1; 8 bases agree with TRBD1. CDR3 size: 15 residues. Losses at the gene ends were 3 bases for V and 4 bases for J; bases not matched to a gene: 7. CDR1 and CDR2 from the germline V gene are LNHDA and SQIVND (reference sequence). The CDR3 loop is CASSISGGASTEAFF. CDR3 DNA: TGTGCCAGTAGTATTTCAGGGGGCGCGAGCACTGAAGCTTTCTTT. Using reference TRBV19 and TRBJ1-1 for the parts outside the CDR3, the full variable domain is DGGITQSPKYLFRKEGQNVTLSCEQNLNHDAMYWYRQDPGQGLRLIYYSQIVNDFQKGDIAEGYSVSREKKESFPLTVTSAQKNPTAFYLCASSISGGASTEAFFGQGTRLTVV.

V is TRBV12-2 and J is TRBJ2-6; the table's D call of TRBD1 was not tested on the DNA. TRBV12-2 is a pseudogene segment. The CDR3 is made up of 18 amino acids. As DNA, the CDR3 is TGTGCAAGTCGCGCCGTAACCTCCACACAAAGTCGGGCCAACGTCCTGACTTTC. This encodes CASRAVTSTQSRANVLTF.

This clone is labeled medium-sized. The genes are TRBV15 and TRBJ1-2, with 8 bases that match TRBD1. Trimming removed 0 bases from V and 5 bases from J; junction bases left unmatched: 2. Germline V gene data show CDR1 as LNHNV and CDR2 as YYDKDF (reference sequence). This CDR3 is 14 amino acids long. The CDR3 DNA follows: TGTGCCACCAGCAGAGACGGGACAGGATATGGCTACACCTTC. It encodes CATSRDGTGYGYTF.

By its share, this clone is medium-sized. The chain employs TRBV7-8 and TRBJ1-2; D not resolved. This CDR3 has 13 residues. V was shortened by 2 bases and J by 2 bases, with 6 bases between the two germline ends. Looked up from germline, CDR1 is SGHVS and CDR2 is FQNEAQ. CDR3 in DNA: TGTGCCAGCAGCTTAAGCCACAACTATGGCTACACCTTC. It codes for CASSLSHNYGYTF.

This clone has at least ten counts. This rearrangement joins TRBV14 to TRBJ2-7; D perhaps matches TRBD1 (6 bases). The CDR3 is made up of 14 amino acids. Germline V gives CDR1 SGHDN, CDR2 FVKESK. V was cut by 4 bases and J by 2 bases, with 12 bases left in between. CDR3 sequence: CASSPDSKTYEQYV. In DNA form, the CDR3 reads TGTGCCAGCAGCCCGGACAGTAAAACCTACGAGCAGTACGTC.

This chain joins TRBV28 and TRBJ2-1, with unresolved D. V gave up 6 bases and J gave up 3 bases, with 9 bases separating them. Germline CDR1 reads MDHEN; CDR2 reads SYDVKM. This CDR3 comprises 13 residues. In DNA form, the CDR3 reads TGTGCCAGCAGCCCGCACTTCTACAATGAGCAGTTCTTC. The encoded protein is CASSPHFYNEQFF.

This clone has more than one count but fewer than ten. V usage is TRBV4-2 and J usage is TRBJ1-1; 8 bases fit TRBD1. Germline CDR1 is LGHNA and CDR2 is YNFKEQ. The CDR3 sequence is 16 residues long. The ends lost 0 bases at V and 4 bases at J; junction bases unmatched: 7. Written as DNA, the CDR3 is TGTGCCAGCAGCCAAGAAGAGGCAGGGGGCCGCACTGAAGCTTTCTTT. Its protein is CASSQEEAGGRTEAFF.

This clone was detected a few times. The gene calls are TRBV28 and TRBJ1-5, with no clear D. V lost 2 bases to trimming and J lost 6 bases, with 8 bases between them. Germline CDR1 and CDR2: MDHEN and SYDVKM. The CDR3 is 13 residues long. CDR3 protein: CASSLGRSQPQHF. In nucleotides, the CDR3 is TGTGCCAGCAGTTTAGGGCGTAGTCAGCCCCAGCATTTT. The variable domain in full, completed from reference TRBV28 and TRBJ1-5, reads DVKVTQSSRYLVKRTGEKVFLECVQDMDHENMFWYRQDPGLGLRLIYFSYDVKMKEKGDIPEGYSVSREKKERFSLILESASTNQTSMYLCASSLGRSQPQHFGDGTRLSIL.

This chain joins TRBV11-2 and TRBJ2-5, with TRBD2 matching over 8 bases. CDR3 length: 19 amino acids. CDR1 is SGHAT and CDR2 is FQNNGV in the germline V gene. V gave up 3 bases and J gave up 5 bases; unmatched junction bases: 20. This chain's CDR3 is CASSFPVYRIGGAGETQYF. The CDR3, as DNA: TGTGCCAGCAGCTTCCCCGTCTATCGTATCGGGGGGGCCGGGGAGACCCAGTACTTC.

To note about this clone: A much larger clone differs from this one at a single base, so this may be a read error. The J gene is TRBJ2-5, the V gene TRBV4-1; D is unclear. This CDR3 has 15 amino acids. CDR1 and CDR2 from the germline V gene are MGHRA and YSYEKL. V was pared by 4 bases and J by 0 bases, with 12 bases between. CDR3 region: CASSRKSSDQETQYF. The CDR3 DNA reads TGCGCCAGCAGCCGAAAATCCAGTGACCAAGAGACCCAGTACTTC.

In its sample, this clone ranks as medium-sized. The V and J genes are TRBV7-9 and TRBJ1-1; D remains unclear. Germline values: CDR1 SEHNR, CDR2 FQNEAQ (reference sequence). The germline V and J ends were trimmed by 4 bases and 3 bases, with 12 bases remaining between them. This CDR3 is built from 14 residues. This chain's CDR3 is CASSSTPKDTEAFF. In DNA, the CDR3 is TGTGCCAGCAGCTCCACTCCAAAAGACACTGAAGCTTTCTTT.

In this sample, this clone is medium-sized (0.01 to 0.1%). The J gene is TRBJ1-2, the V gene TRBV7-2; 7 bases agree with TRBD1. Germline-derived CDR1 and CDR2 are SGHTA and FQGNSA. The CDR3 is made up of 14 amino acids. V was clipped by 6 bases and J by 3 bases; unmatched bases: 7. CDR3 amino acids: CASRSDRAHYGYTF. CDR3 nucleotide sequence: TGTGCCAGCAGATCCGACAGGGCGCACTATGGCTACACCTTC.

This clone is medium-sized (0.01 to 0.1%) within its sample. The rearrangement uses TRBV13 and TRBJ2-1; 10 bases line up with TRBD1. Trimming took 2 bases from V and 4 from J; bases not matched to a gene: 2. CDR1 is PRHDT and CDR2 is FYEKMQ in the germline V gene (reference sequence). This CDR3 contains 15 residues. The CDR3: CASSLRGQGYNEQFF. CDR3 coding DNA: TGTGCCAGCAGCTTACGGGGACAGGGGTACAATGAGCAGTTCTTC.

In its sample, this clone ranks as medium-sized. The chain recombines TRBV5-5 with TRBJ2-7; TRBD1 agrees at 7 bases. The CDR3 loop spans 14 amino acids. CDR1 is SGHKS and CDR2 is YYEKEE in the germline V gene (reference sequence). The V segment lost 2 bases and the J segment 1 base; nucleotides outside the gene matches: 3. CDR3 protein: CASSFGTASYEQYV. The CDR3 DNA follows: TGTGCCAGCAGCTTTGGGACAGCTTCCTACGAGCAGTACGTC.

V and J are TRBV21-1 and TRBJ1-1; TRBD1 reflects the table's D call only, with no check against the DNA. TRBV21-1 is tagged as a pseudogene. The CDR3 has 19 amino acids. The DNA for the CDR3 is TGTGCCAGCAGCAATCCCGCAGACAGGGGGGACTGCTTAAACACTGAAGCTTTCTTT. Its translation: CASSNPADRGDCLNTEAFF.

In this sample, this clone turned up a few times. The chain joins TRBV6-4 to TRBJ2-1, with 12 bases lining up with TRBD2. The CDR3 length is 16 residues. CDR1 and CDR2 from the germline V gene are MRHNA and SNTAGT. J was trimmed by 0 bases and V by 9 bases; bases with no gene match: 6. The CDR3 sequence is CARLAGGPSSYNEQFF. The CDR3, as DNA: TGTGCCAGGCTAGCGGGGGGGCCGAGCTCCTACAATGAGCAGTTCTTC.

The chain has TRBV11-2 and TRBJ1-1; no clear D. This CDR3 is 13 amino acids long. Germline-derived CDR1 and CDR2 are SGHAT and FQNNGV. Trimming left V 2 bases short and J 4 bases short, with 8 bases between. Here the CDR3 reads CASSLSGSTEAFF. CDR3 nucleotide sequence: TGTGCCAGCAGCTTAAGTGGGAGCACTGAAGCTTTCTTT. Together with reference TRBV11-2 and TRBJ1-1, the CDR3 gives the full variable domain: EAGVAQSPRYKIIEKRQSVAFWCNPISGHATLYWYQQILGQGPKLLIQFQNNGVVDDSQLPKDRFSAERLKGVDSTLKIQPAKLEDSAVYLCASSLSGSTEAFFGQGTRLTVV.

This chain links TRBV28 with TRBJ1-2; 7 bases map to TRBD1. The CDR3 contains 15 residues. Germline V gives CDR1 MDHEN, CDR2 SYDVKM. Trimming at V came to 6 bases and at J to 3 bases, leaving 10 bases not matched to a gene. The DNA of the CDR3 is TGTGCCAGCAGCTCGGCAGGGGGTTGGGACTATGGCTACACCTTC. Translated, it gives CASSSAGGWDYGYTF.

This sequence joins TRBV19 and TRBJ1-2; the D is unclear. The germline gives CDR1 LNHDA, CDR2 SQIVND (reference sequence). The CDR3 extends over 13 amino acids. V lost 7 bases and J lost 4, with 13 bases in between. The CDR3 protein is CASTWGGSYGYTF. DNA for the CDR3: TGTGCCAGTACCTGGGGAGGGAGCTATGGCTACACCTTC.

About this clone itself: Mismatch with germline at one junction end may stem from a read error. This chain links TRBV4-1 with TRBJ2-2, with 7 bases that match TRBD1. Germline loops: CDR1 MGHRA, CDR2 YSYEKL. The CDR3 is made up of 16 amino acids. In DNA form, the CDR3 reads TGCGCCAGCAGCCGATACAGGGGAAGGGAACACCGGGGAGCTGTTTTT. Translation gives CASSRYRGREHRGAVF.

The chain joins TRBV28 to TRBJ2-5; TRBD1 is a possible D gene (5 bases). The CDR3 runs to 16 residues. V was cut by 1 base and J by 2 bases, with 14 bases left in between. Germline V gene sequence: CDR1 MDHEN, CDR2 SYDVKM. The CDR3 here is CASSLSGHAPQETQYF. The CDR3 DNA reads TGTGCCAGCAGTTTATCAGGACACGCACCTCAAGAGACCCAGTACTTC.

The V and J genes are TRBV18 and TRBJ1-5; 8 nucleotides agree with TRBD1. V trimming: 3 bases; J trimming: 5 bases; junction bases outside the gene matches: 3. The CDR3 extends over 14 amino acids. From germline, CDR1 is KGHSH and CDR2 LQKENI. CDR3 DNA: TGTGCCAGCTCACCCCAGGGGGCGGATCAGCCCCAGCATTTT. Translating gives CASSPQGADQPQHF.

Relative to its sample, this clone is medium-sized. The genes are TRBV28 and TRBJ1-1, with 9 positions matching TRBD1. V was pared by 6 bases and J by 11 bases, with 13 bases of the junction left unmatched. Per germline, CDR1 MDHEN and CDR2 SYDVKM. This CDR3 is built from 14 residues. The CDR3 DNA reads as TGTGCCAGCAGCCCTCCTTATCGGGACAGGGAGGCTTTCTTT. Translating it yields CASSPPYRDREAFF.

This rearrangement joins TRBV7-2 to TRBJ1-5; no firm D call. The CDR3 is 15 amino acids. Germline CDR1 reads SGHTA; CDR2 reads FQGNSA. V lost 3 bases and J 2 bases, leaving 11 bases between the germline ends. The CDR3 sequence: CASSLLSVGNQPQHF. In nucleotides, the CDR3 is TGTGCCAGCAGCTTGCTTAGCGTTGGCAATCAGCCCCAGCATTTT.

This chain links TRBV4-3 with TRBJ1-3; no clear D. The V and J ends lost 0 bases and 2 bases respectively, with 11 bases between them. This CDR3 spans 16 amino acids. Germline V gives CDR1 LGHNA, CDR2 YSLEER. The CDR3: CASSQDLEVTGNTIYF. The DNA of the CDR3 is TGCGCCAGCAGCCAAGATCTGGAGGTAACTGGAAACACCATATATTTT.

There are a few counts of this clone. This sequence is one base from a far larger clone and is likely a read error. The V gene is TRBV5-1, the J gene TRBJ1-1; no firm D call. The CDR3 consists of 14 residues. Germline values: CDR1 SGHRS, CDR2 YFSETQ. Trimming removed 3 bases from V and 3 bases from J, with 12 bases in between. The CDR3 loop is CASSSTPKDTEAFF. The CDR3 coding sequence is TGCGCCAGCAGCTCCACTCCAAAAGACACTGAAGCTTTCTTT.

The chain has TRBV20-1 and TRBJ1-2; D unclear. V lost 0 bases, J lost 8 bases, and 7 bases lay in between. In germline, CDR1 is DFQATT, CDR2 SNEGSKA (reference sequence). CDR3 length: 11 residues. The CDR3 region is CSAREPRGYTF. CDR3 coding DNA: TGCAGTGCTAGAGAGCCGCGGGGCTACACCTTC.

The genes are TRBV27 and TRBJ2-7; 7 bases fit TRBD1. V lost 5 bases and J lost 7; bases outside the gene matches: 8. Per the germline V gene, CDR1 is MNHEY and CDR2 is SMNVEV (reference sequence). The CDR3 runs 13 residues. The CDR3 sequence: CASSQGQPVEQYV. DNA of the CDR3: TGTGCCAGCAGTCAGGGACAGCCCGTGGAGCAGTACGTC.

This clone occurred a few times. The V and J genes are TRBV10-3 and TRBJ2-3, with 8 positions matching TRBD2. Germline loops: CDR1 ENHRY, CDR2 SYGVKD. This CDR3 is built from 17 residues. The trim removed 0 bases at V and 0 bases at J, leaving 5 bases unmatched. CDR3 sequence (DNA): TGTGCCATCAGTGAGTCGAGCGGGGGCTTTAGCACAGATACGCAGTATTTT. This codes for CAISESSGGFSTDTQYF.

This clone has more than one count but fewer than ten. The V gene is TRBV11-3, the J gene TRBJ2-2; the D gene is possibly TRBD2 (6 bases). Germline CDR1 and CDR2: SGHNT and YENEEA. The CDR3 extends over 15 amino acids. V lost 5 bases, J lost 2 bases, and 12 bases lay in between. CDR3 sequence reads: CASSPTSRNTGELFF. The CDR3 DNA reads as TGTGCCAGCAGCCCCACTAGCAGAAACACCGGGGAGCTGTTTTTT.

This chain links TRBV5-6 with TRBJ1-1; 8 bases align to TRBD1. Per germline, CDR1 SGHDT and CDR2 YYEEEE. This CDR3 is 14 amino acids long. The J segment lost 1 base and the V segment lost 7 bases, leaving 6 bases of the junction unmatched. CDR3 protein: CASRQDRANTEAFF. The CDR3, as DNA: TGTGCCAGCCGCCAGGACAGGGCGAACACTGAAGCTTTCTTT.